These 14 T cell receptor beta chains share one sample of origin, sequenced in a study of T cells in localized non-small cell lung cancer. Assay used: immunoSEQ multiplex PCR; TCRdb lists only in-frame clones, some missing. The profile shows 750 to 1,000 clones, around 24% of them singletons. The source material was normal lung tissue next to the tumor, sampled before any cancer treatment. The receptors were gathered from a man aged 40 to 70 with stage I squamous cell lung carcinoma.

The chain combines TRBV29-1 with TRBJ2-5, with 9 bases lining up with TRBD2. Looked up from germline, CDR1 is SQVTM and CDR2 is ANQGSEA. After removal of 3 bases from V and 2 bases from J, the junction contained 7 bases not matched to a gene. This CDR3 contains 15 residues. Written as DNA, the CDR3 is TGCAGCGTTGATGGGCTAGCGGGGACTCAAGAGACCCAGTACTTC. Protein sequence: CSVDGLAGTQETQYF.

The CDR3 spells CASSTKPLSGPTGSQQPQHF. CDR3 nucleotide sequence: TGTGCCAGCTCAACCAAACCTCTCTCAGGGCCTACGGGGTCCCAGCAGCCCCAGCATTTT. The chain couples TRBV18 to TRBJ1-5, with D perhaps matching TRBD1 (5 bases). The V end was cut by 5 bases, the J end by 7 bases, with 33 bases between. The CDR3 consists of 20 residues. In germline, CDR1 is KGHSH, CDR2 LQKENI.

This clone appeared a few times. J is TRBJ2-7 and V is TRBV12-5, with D possibly being TRBD2 (7 bases). This CDR3 has 12 amino acids. The germline V gene has CDR1 LGHNT and CDR2 FRNRAP. CDR3 in amino acids: CARRGGSYEQYF. The CDR3, as DNA: TGTGCCAGAAGGGGGGGCTCCTACGAGCAGTACTTC.

This chain uses TRBV11-3 with TRBJ2-3, with 15 nucleotides matching TRBD2. The CDR3 loop spans 17 amino acids. With 5 bases clipped from V and 3 bases from J, the junction kept 6 bases outside the gene matches. Germline CDR1 is SGHNT and CDR2 is YENEEA. DNA for the CDR3: TGTGCCAGCAGCACCGGACTAGCGGGGGGGACTACAGATACGCAGTATTTT. Encoded protein: CASSTGLAGGTTDTQYF.

This clone was observed a few times. V gene TRBV4-1 combines with J gene TRBJ2-2; 9 nucleotides line up with TRBD2. The V gene's germline CDR1 is MGHRA and CDR2 YSYEKL. V lost 0 bases, J lost 9 bases, and 5 bases stayed unmatched. CDR3 length: 15 amino acids. CDR3 nucleotides: TGCGCCAGCAGCCAAGAACAAGCGGGGGGCTGGGAGCTGTTTTTT. It translates to CASSQEQAGGWELFF.

In its sample, this clone is medium-sized (0.01 to 0.1%). The rearrangement uses TRBV11-3 and TRBJ2-1; D not resolved. This CDR3 spans 15 amino acids. The V gene lost 1 base and the J gene lost 9 bases, with 16 bases spanning the gap. Germline CDR1 and CDR2: SGHNT and YENEEA. The CDR3 spells CASSLVAGHRSEQFF. The DNA of the CDR3 is TGTGCCAGCAGCTTAGTAGCAGGTCACAGAAGTGAGCAGTTCTTC. The full variable domain, completed using reference TRBV11-3 and TRBJ2-1, is EAGVVQSPRYKIIEKKQPVAFWCNPISGHNTLYWYLQNLGQGPELLIRYENEEAVDDSQLPKDRFSAERLKGVDSTLKIQPAELGDSAVYLCASSLVAGHRSEQFFGPGTRLTVL.

This clone was detected once. The genes are TRBV5-1 and TRBJ2-3, with TRBD1 matching over 7 bases. Germline V lookup: CDR1 SGHRS, CDR2 YFSETQ. Trimming cost V 4 bases and J 2 bases; bases outside gene matches: 7. The CDR3 is 15 residues long. The CDR3 DNA is TGCGCCAGCAGCCTCCTTGGACAGGTCACAGATACGCAGTATTTT. It translates to CASSLLGQVTDTQYF.

This clone occurred a few times. V usage is TRBV18 and J usage is TRBJ1-1; 9 nucleotides agree with TRBD1. CDR1 and CDR2 from the germline V gene are KGHSH and LQKENI. The CDR3 extends over 13 amino acids. J lost 7 bases, V lost 3 bases, and 3 bases had no gene match. The CDR3 DNA is TGTGCCAGCTCACCCGGGACAGGGAATGAAGCTTTCTTT. Translating it yields CASSPGTGNEAFF.

The V gene is TRBV28, the J gene TRBJ2-7; D gene uncertain. Germline lookup yields CDR1 MDHEN and CDR2 SYDVKM. With 5 bases removed from V and 6 bases from J, the gap between germline ends came to 14 bases. This CDR3 has 13 amino acids. The CDR3 loop is CASSPPSPFEQYF. As DNA, the CDR3 is TGTGCCAGCAGTCCCCCCAGTCCCTTCGAGCAGTACTTC.

This chain uses TRBV11-3 with TRBJ2-5; D gene unclear. CDR1 is SGHNT and CDR2 is YENEEA in the germline V gene. The CDR3 sequence is 14 residues long. Trimming stripped 2 bases from V and 4 bases from J, with 11 bases between. For the CDR3, the DNA is TGTGCCAGCAGCTTAACATCTTCCCGAGAGACCCAGTACTTC. Residues: CASSLTSSRETQYF.

This clone was seen a few times. V usage is TRBV11-3 and J usage is TRBJ2-7, with 10 bases aligning to TRBD2. Germline CDR1 is SGHNT and CDR2 is YENEEA. The ends lost 5 bases at V and 7 bases at J; junction bases unmatched: 8. The CDR3 spans 14 residues. CDR3 DNA sequence: TGTGCCAGCAGCCCAACTAGCGGGGTAAGGGAGCAGTACTTC. Protein product: CASSPTSGVREQYF.

CDR3: CASSPDWSLSGNTIYF. Written as DNA, the CDR3 is TGCGCCAGCAGTCCTGACTGGTCTCTCTCTGGAAACACCATATATTTT. The rearrangement uses TRBV10-2 and TRBJ1-3; D unresolved. This CDR3 contains 16 residues. Between the trimmed V and J ends, which lost 5 bases and 0 bases, there was a span of 14 bases. Germline V gene data show CDR1 as WSHSY and CDR2 as SAAADI.

This CDR3 is CSVDQGAPDGYTF. CDR3 coding DNA: TGCAGCGTTGATCAGGGGGCGCCAGATGGCTACACCTTC. This chain connects TRBV29-1 to TRBJ1-2; TRBD1 agrees at 8 bases. Looked up from germline, CDR1 is SQVTM and CDR2 is ANQGSEA. V gave up 3 bases and J gave up 6 bases; unmatched junction bases: 6. This CDR3 region has 13 residues. The complete variable domain, with remaining parts taken from reference TRBV29-1 and TRBJ1-2, reads SAVISQKPSRDICQRGTSLTIQCQVDSQVTMMFWYRQQPGQSLTLIATANQGSEATYESGFVIDKFPISRPNLTFSTLTVSNMSPEDSSIYLCSVDQGAPDGYTFGSGTRLTVV.

This rearrangement joins TRBV19 to TRBJ1-6, with TRBD1 identical over 10 bases. The CDR3 is 14 amino acids. The germline V gene encodes CDR1 LNHDA and CDR2 SQIVND (reference sequence). V lost 7 bases to trimming and J lost 9 bases; unmatched junction nucleotides: 6. CDR3 loop: CASTTDRGSSPLHF. The CDR3 nucleotides read TGTGCCAGTACCACGGACAGGGGGAGTTCACCCCTCCACTTT.